Presented here are 25 T cell receptor beta chains from one specimen sequenced in a study of post-analysis software for immune sequencing data. Unique molecular identifiers tagged the TCR beta cDNA libraries. MiXCR, applied by TCRdb to the PCR reads, yields one record per CDR3 protein. The sample carries over 150,000 distinct CDR3 sequences, 35% to 40% recorded once. Here the sequenced sample was blood, taken after autologous hematopoietic stem cell transplantation. The receptors come from a girl aged 10-17 years with multiple sclerosis.

The chain links TRBV5-1 to TRBJ2-3, with 8 bases lining up with TRBD1. The CDR3 has 13 residues. The germline CDR1 and CDR2 sequences are SGHRS and YFSETQ. With V trimmed by 5 bases and J by 4 bases, 3 bases remained unmatched. This CDR3 is CASRIQGADTQYF. CDR3 DNA: TGCGCCAGCAGAATACAGGGGGCAGATACGCAGTATTTT.

The CDR3 sequence: CASSLDGGYNEQFF. Written as DNA, the CDR3 is TGTGCCAGCAGCTTAGATGGAGGGTACAATGAGCAGTTCTTC. This chain links TRBV7-2 with TRBJ2-1; D might be TRBD2 (6 bases). CDR3 size: 14 residues. Germline CDR1 and CDR2: SGHTA and FQGNSA. V was clipped by 1 base and J by 4 bases, with 8 bases between them.

This clonotype was observed a handful of times. This sequence joins TRBV10-3 and TRBJ2-5; the D gene is possibly TRBD2 (5 bases). The CDR3 has 12 amino acids. The germline V and J ends were trimmed by 7 bases and 11 bases, with 17 bases remaining between them. Germline V gene data show CDR1 as ENHRY and CDR2 as SYGVKD. The DNA of the CDR3 is TGTGCCATCAAACTGGCAGGTGGGGAGCAGTACTTC. Translating it yields CAIKLAGGEQYF.

This clonotype was detected a few times. One end of the junction fails to match germline, which may point to a read error. The chain employs TRBV30 and TRBJ2-7; D remains unclear. The CDR3 sequence is 12 residues long. CDR1 is GTSNPN and CDR2 is SVGIG in the germline V gene (reference sequence). This CDR3 reads CAWGPAAYERYF. Written as DNA, the CDR3 is TGTGCCTGGGGACCGGCGGCCTACGAGCGGTACTTC.

The gene calls are TRBV30 and TRBJ1-2, with D unclear. V gave up 4 bases and J gave up 5 bases, with 11 bases separating them. The CDR3 spans 12 residues. Germline CDR1 GTSNPN, CDR2 SVGIG (reference sequence). CDR3: CAWKREKYGYTF. The CDR3 nucleotides read TGTGCCTGGAAAAGGGAGAAATATGGCTACACCTTC.

In its sample, this clonotype was seen a few times. The junction differs from germline at one of its ends, possibly a read error. The chain links TRBV7-7 to TRBJ2-7; D assignment may be TRBD1 or TRBD2 (5 bases each). This CDR3 is built from 15 residues. In germline, CDR1 is SSHAT, CDR2 FNYEAQ (reference sequence). DNA for the CDR3: TGTGCTAGCAGCCCAGGGACGGGGAGCTCCTACGGGCAGTACTTC. It translates to CASSPGTGSSYGQYF.

This clonotype was seen once. This sequence joins TRBV4-2 and TRBJ1-2, with D perhaps matching TRBD1 (5 bases). The germline V gene encodes CDR1 LGHNA and CDR2 YNFKEQ. The V and J ends lost 1 base and 4 bases respectively, with 16 bases between them. The CDR3 runs 16 residues. This CDR3 reads CASSQVVGASGYGYTF. The DNA of the CDR3 is TGTGCCAGCAGCCAAGTTGTCGGGGCGTCAGGCTATGGCTACACCTTC.

The chain joins TRBV7-6 to TRBJ2-7; D might be TRBD1 (5 bases). The CDR3 is 14 residues long. V lost 3 bases, J lost 2 bases, and 11 bases lay in between. Germline lookup yields CDR1 SGHVS and CDR2 FNYEAQ. CDR3 DNA: TGTGCCAGCAGCTTTGGGGCGGATACCTACGAGCAGTACTTC. Protein sequence: CASSFGADTYEQYF.

The chain carries TRBV3-1 and TRBJ2-5; TRBD1 agrees at 7 bases. Germline V gene lookup returns CDR1 LGHDT and CDR2 YNNKEL (reference sequence). V shed 3 bases, J shed 2 bases, and the junction held 6 bases outside the gene matches. This CDR3 is 15 amino acids long. The CDR3 DNA follows: TGTGCCAGCAGCCAGGCAGGGGACAGTCAAGAGACCCAGTACTTC. Translated, it gives CASSQAGDSQETQYF.

This chain links TRBV4-3 with TRBJ2-4; D gene ambiguous. The germline V and J ends were trimmed by 2 bases and 3 bases, with 11 bases remaining between them. The CDR3 has 15 residues. Germline CDR1 reads LGHNA; CDR2 reads YSLEER. The DNA for the CDR3 is TGCGCCAGCAGCCAATGGGTGGAAGTCAAAAACATTCAGTACTTC. It translates to CASSQWVEVKNIQYF.

This clonotype was counted a few times. The chain carries TRBV14 and TRBJ2-7; TRBD2 might be the D (6 bases). Trimming pared 2 bases from V and 5 bases from J, leaving 16 bases between. The CDR3 spans 15 residues. Germline CDR1 SGHDN, CDR2 FVKESK. The CDR3 DNA is TGTGCCAGCAGCCAACTTGGGGGGAATTTCGACGAGCAGTACTTC. Translating gives CASSQLGGNFDEQYF. Full variable domain (rest looked up from reference TRBV14 and TRBJ2-7): EAGVTQFPSHSVIEKGQTVTLRCDPISGHDNLYWYRRVMGKEIKFLLHFVKESKQDESGMPNNRFLAERTGGTYSTLKVQPAELEDSGVYFCASSQLGGNFDEQYFGPGTRLTVT.

This chain joins TRBV6-1 and TRBJ2-1; either TRBD1 or TRBD2 may supply D (5 bases each). CDR1 is MNHNS and CDR2 is SASEGT in the germline V gene. This CDR3 contains 15 residues. The CDR3 spells CAEGPWMSSYNEQFF. The DNA of the CDR3 is TGTGCTGAGGGACCATGGATGAGCTCCTACAATGAGCAGTTCTTC.

This rearrangement joins TRBV27 to TRBJ2-1; TRBD2 matches at 9 bases. V dropped 6 bases and J dropped 5; count of bases not matched to a gene: 11. The CDR3 totals 16 residues. CDR1 and CDR2 (germline): MNHEY, SMNVEV (reference sequence). CDR3 residues: CASSQVAGGKNNEQFF. For the CDR3, the DNA is TGTGCCAGCAGCCAGGTGGCGGGAGGGAAGAACAATGAGCAGTTCTTC.

V and J are TRBV5-1 and TRBJ2-3; possible D gene TRBD2, 5 bases. CDR3 size: 14 residues. Per germline, CDR1 SGHRS and CDR2 YFSETQ. Trimming cost V 4 bases and J 3 bases, with 12 bases left between them. For the CDR3, the DNA is TGCGCCAGCAGCCCGAGGTCGGGAACAGATACGCAGTATTTT. As protein: CASSPRSGTDTQYF. Supplemented by reference TRBV5-1 and TRBJ2-3, the full variable domain reads KAGVTQTPRYLIKTRGQQVTLSCSPISGHRSVSWYQQTPGQGLQFLFEYFSETQRNKGNFPGRFSGRQFSNSRSEMNVSTLELGDSALYLCASSPRSGTDTQYFGPGTRLTVL.

This clonotype has a handful of counts. The rearrangement links TRBV2 to TRBJ2-6, with D maybe TRBD2 (6 bases). Germline V CDR1 and CDR2: SNHLY, FYNNEI. V was shortened by 6 bases and J by 2 bases, with 14 bases between the two germline ends. The CDR3 is made up of 16 amino acids. CDR3 protein: CASRALTGAGANVLTF. CDR3 sequence (DNA): TGTGCCAGCAGGGCCCTAACGGGAGCTGGGGCCAACGTCCTGACTTTC.

V usage is TRBV11-2 and J usage is TRBJ2-5, with 7 bases matching TRBD2. With 0 bases clipped from V and 4 bases from J, the junction kept 11 bases outside the gene matches. The CDR3 loop spans 17 amino acids. Germline CDR1 and CDR2: SGHAT and FQNNGV. The CDR3 nucleotides read TGTGCCAGCAGCTTAGATGGGCGGGAGAGCTTCAGAGAGACCCAGTACTTC. This encodes CASSLDGRESFRETQYF.

This clonotype has only a few counts. This chain joins TRBV5-1 and TRBJ2-5, with 7 bases that match TRBD1. This CDR3 has 13 residues. Germline trimming cut 2 bases from V and 4 bases from J; bases unmatched to any gene: 2. CDR1 and CDR2 (germline): SGHRS, YFSETQ. CDR3 in DNA: TGCGCCAGCAGCTTAAGGGGGCGAGAGACCCAGTACTTC. This gives the protein CASSLRGRETQYF.

This clonotype was detected only a few times. This chain joins TRBV6-6 and TRBJ2-1, with a weak D call TRBD1 (6 bases). Trimming removed 4 bases from V and 0 bases from J, with 10 bases in between. In germline, CDR1 is MNHNY, CDR2 SVGAGI (reference sequence). This CDR3 comprises 15 residues. The CDR3 reads CASSSTGLSYNEQFF. The CDR3 DNA reads as TGTGCCAGCAGTTCGACAGGCCTCTCCTACAATGAGCAGTTCTTC.

This sequence joins TRBV9 and TRBJ1-1; D might be TRBD1 (5 bases). The ends were cut back, 0 bases at V and 1 base at J, with 13 bases in the middle. Looked up from germline, CDR1 is SGDLS and CDR2 is YYNGEE. CDR3 size: 16 residues. The CDR3 DNA sequence: TGTGCCAGCAGCGTAGGTTCGAGGGGTTCGAACACTGAAGCTTTCTTT. Translating gives CASSVGSRGSNTEAFF.

The J gene is TRBJ2-5, the V gene TRBV7-2; 9 bases align to TRBD1. The DNA end is more similar to TRBJ2-7, so the J call may be wrong. The CDR3 is 17 amino acids. From germline, CDR1 is SGHTA and CDR2 FQGNSA. The CDR3 DNA sequence: TGTGCCAGCAGCACCACAACAGGGGGCGCCTCTCTCTACGAGCAGTACTTC. Its protein is CASSTTTGGASLYEQYF.

The gene calls are TRBV12-3 or TRBV12-4 and TRBJ2-1, with D unresolved. The CDR3 is 14 amino acids. V dropped 4 bases and J dropped 4 bases, with 11 bases sitting between them. The CDR3 DNA follows: TGTGCCAGCAGTTCCTCTGGACCTTACAATGAGCAGTTCTTC. This encodes CASSSSGPYNEQFF.

This clonotype appeared many times. The V gene is TRBV7-2, the J gene TRBJ2-6, with D possibly being TRBD2 (6 bases). V lost 5 bases and J 0 bases, leaving 17 bases between the germline ends. Germline V CDR1 and CDR2: SGHTA, FQGNSA. The CDR3 loop spans 18 amino acids. The CDR3 DNA reads TGTGCCAGCAGCGTAAGGGGTGGGGGGATCTCTGGGGCCAACGTCCTGACTTTC. Its protein is CASSVRGGGISGANVLTF.

This clonotype was counted ten times or more. This chain's CDR3 is CASSQETDTYNEQFF. CDR3 in DNA: TGCGCCAGCAGCCAAGAGACGGACACCTACAATGAGCAGTTCTTC. This sequence joins TRBV4-1 and TRBJ2-1; D is perhaps TRBD1 (5 bases). Germline loops: CDR1 MGHRA, CDR2 YSYEKL. V dropped 0 bases and J dropped 2 bases, with 8 bases sitting between them. The CDR3 is 15 residues long.

The CDR3 DNA sequence: TGTGCCAGCAGCTTATCCGGCAGCGGTAACACTGAAGCTTTCTTT. It codes for CASSLSGSGNTEAFF. V is TRBV7-3 and J is TRBJ1-1, with D unresolved. Between the trimmed V and J ends, which lost 2 bases and 2 bases, there was a span of 12 bases. Germline V gives CDR1 SGHTA, CDR2 FQGTGA. The length of the CDR3 is 15 residues.

The chain carries TRBV7-9 and TRBJ2-7, with D unclear. Germline V gene data show CDR1 as SEHNR and CDR2 as FQNEAQ (reference sequence). This CDR3 has 11 amino acids. Trimming pared 5 bases from V and 6 bases from J, leaving 8 bases between. As DNA, the CDR3 is TGTGCCAGCAGCATAACAGCCGAGCAGTACTTC. It encodes CASSITAEQYF.